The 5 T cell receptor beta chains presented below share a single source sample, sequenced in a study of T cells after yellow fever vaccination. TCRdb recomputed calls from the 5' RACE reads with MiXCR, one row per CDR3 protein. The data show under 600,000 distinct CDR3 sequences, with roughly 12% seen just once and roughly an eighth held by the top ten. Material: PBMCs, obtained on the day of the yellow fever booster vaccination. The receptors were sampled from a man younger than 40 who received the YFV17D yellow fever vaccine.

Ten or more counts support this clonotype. The DNA of the CDR3 is TGCAGTGCTAGAGATCCGAGGGGTACGCAGTATTTT. Amino acid sequence: CSARDPRGTQYF. The rearrangement links TRBV20-1 to TRBJ2-3; D is possibly TRBD1 or TRBD2 (5 bases each). Germline V gives CDR1 DFQATT, CDR2 SNEGSKA (reference sequence). V lost 0 bases and J lost 8, with 9 bases in between. CDR3 length: 12 residues.

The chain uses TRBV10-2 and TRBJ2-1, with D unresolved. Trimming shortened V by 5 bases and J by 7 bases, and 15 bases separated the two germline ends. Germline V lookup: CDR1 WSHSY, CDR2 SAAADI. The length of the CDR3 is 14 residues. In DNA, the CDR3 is TGCGCCAGCAGTCTAACGAGGTACTCAAATGAGCAGTTCTTC. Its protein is CASSLTRYSNEQFF.

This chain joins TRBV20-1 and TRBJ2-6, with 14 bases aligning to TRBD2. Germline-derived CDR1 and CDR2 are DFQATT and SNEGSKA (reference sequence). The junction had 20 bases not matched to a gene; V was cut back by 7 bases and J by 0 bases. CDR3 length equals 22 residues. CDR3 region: CSVQSMGLAGASMTSGANVLTF. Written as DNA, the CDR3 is TGCAGTGTTCAGAGCATGGGACTAGCGGGAGCGTCTATGACCTCTGGGGCCAACGTCCTGACTTTC.

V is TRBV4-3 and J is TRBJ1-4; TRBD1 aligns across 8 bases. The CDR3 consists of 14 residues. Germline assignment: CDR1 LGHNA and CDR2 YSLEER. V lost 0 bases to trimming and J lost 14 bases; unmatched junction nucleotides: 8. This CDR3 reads CASSQDVQGASLFF. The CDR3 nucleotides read TGCGCCAGCAGCCAAGATGTCCAGGGGGCTAGTCTGTTTTTT.

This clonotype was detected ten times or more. In DNA form, the CDR3 reads TGTGCCAGCTTGGGCACAGATACGCAGTATTTT. Encoded protein: CASLGTDTQYF. The V gene is TRBV5-5, the J gene TRBJ2-3; no firm D call. The V end was cut by 7 bases, the J end by 1 base, with 4 bases between. The CDR3 is made up of 11 amino acids. Germline-derived CDR1 and CDR2 are SGHKS and YYEKEE (reference sequence).